The present T cell receptor (beta chain) was sequenced within a study of response to subunit inactivated influenza vaccine. The germline V and J ends were trimmed by 1 base and 1 base, with 5 bases remaining between them. The CDR3 length is 13 residues. The germline V gene encodes CDR1 LGHDT and CDR2 YNNKEL (reference sequence). TCRdb called the RT-PCR reads again in MiXCR, with one record for every CDR3 protein. The table lists 710,000 or so distinct CDR3 sequences, about 15% of them singletons. Study conclusions and caveats: That few new T cells are recruited by each seasonal influenza vaccination was the authors' suggestion.

Points on this clonotype: Its antigen is currently unknown.

The chain couples TRBV3-1 to TRBJ2-7; D remains ambiguous. Sample: PBMCs from blood, taken approximately 12 days after vaccination. The TCR sequence derives from a man aged 50-59 years who received an inactivated influenza vaccine. CDR3 loop: CASSQVQSYEQYF. CDR3 nucleotide sequence: TGTGCCAGCAGCCAAGTACAATCCTACGAGCAGTACTTC.